This T cell receptor (beta chain) was identified during a study of cytomegalovirus exposure and HLA in healthy donors. The study's findings and limits: In a later analysis, at a false discovery rate of 0.05, some 17,000 TCR beta sequences were associated with HLA alleles.

V lost 0 bases, J lost 5 bases, and 2 bases stayed unmatched. Per germline, CDR1 SGDLS and CDR2 YYNGEE. The length of the CDR3 is 13 residues. A multiplex PCR was run with 60 Vbeta primers and 13 Jbeta primers. Produced via immunoSEQ multiplex PCR; TCRdb's table is partial and in-frame only. The sample data list some 70,000 clones. Comments on this clone: What it recognizes is unknown.

The chain recombines TRBV9 with TRBJ2-7; 7 bases align to TRBD1. The sample comprised PBMCs. This TCR was recovered from a man aged 35-49 years in good health and CMV-seronegative. This CDR3 reads CASSVAGGNEQYF. Written as DNA, the CDR3 is TGTGCCAGCAGCGTAGCAGGGGGAAACGAGCAGTACTTC.